The sequence of this TCR beta chain was determined in a study of blood T cells in healthy people across ages. General observations from the study: When set beside aged donors, long-lived donors presented more naive CD4+ cells and higher diversity.

A sample-barcoded 5' primer and a J-beta primer mix were used in a second PCR of about 7 to 12 cycles. Using its own MiXCR run on the 5' RACE reads, TCRdb lists one record per CDR3 protein. The sample consists of about 510,000 distinct CDR3 sequences, over 25% of them appearing once. The CDR3 totals 12 residues. The germline V gene has CDR1 KGHDR and CDR2 SFDVKD. V dropped 4 bases and J dropped 8 bases, with 5 bases sitting between them. Comments on this clonotype: The antigen remains undetermined.

These records were also assigned to another study, of T cells of mothers and their children.

The V and J genes are TRBV24-1 and TRBJ2-6; D not certain. Sequencing used blood. This TCR was sampled from a boy under 10 years old in good health. The CDR3, as DNA: TGTGCCACCAGTGACCCGACCAACGTCCTGACTTTC. Residues: CATSDPTNVLTF.